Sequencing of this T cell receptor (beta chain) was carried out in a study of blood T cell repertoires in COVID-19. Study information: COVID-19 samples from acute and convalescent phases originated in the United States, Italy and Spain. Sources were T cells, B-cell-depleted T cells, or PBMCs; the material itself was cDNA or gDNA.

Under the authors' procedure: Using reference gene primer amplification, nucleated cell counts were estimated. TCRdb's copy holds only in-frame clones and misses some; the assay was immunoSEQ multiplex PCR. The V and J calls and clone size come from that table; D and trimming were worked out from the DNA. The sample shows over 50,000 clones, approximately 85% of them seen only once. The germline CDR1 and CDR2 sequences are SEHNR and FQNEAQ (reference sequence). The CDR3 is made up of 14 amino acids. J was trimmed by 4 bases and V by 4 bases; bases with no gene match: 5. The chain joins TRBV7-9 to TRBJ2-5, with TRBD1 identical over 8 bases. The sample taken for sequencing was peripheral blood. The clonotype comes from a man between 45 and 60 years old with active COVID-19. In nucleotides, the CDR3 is TGTGCCAGCAGCTGGGGGACAGGATTAGAGACCCAGTACTTC. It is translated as CASSWGTGLETQYF.